This is a list of T cell receptor beta chains from one sample in a study of blood T cell repertoires in COVID-19. Generated by immunoSEQ multiplex PCR, the TCRdb table keeps only in-frame clones and is missing some. Seen here are roughly 110,000 clones, roughly nine tenths observed once, and the top ten hold approximately 4.9%. The specimen sequenced was peripheral blood. Every receptor here comes from a man aged 35 to 55 with active or convalescent COVID-19. Each CDR3 is given with its conserved first and last residue. A D gene is named only where the DNA matches it firmly. Not every row has a clone size; where given, it reads once, few, many or a size class.

size	V	J	D	CDR3	DNA
.	TRBV27	TRBJ2-7	TRBD1	CASSQERTGWYEQYF	TGTGCCAGCAGTCAGGAAAGGACAGGCTGGTACGAGCAGTACTTC
.	TRBV28	TRBJ1-1	.	CASSRTEAFF	TGTGCCAGCAGTCGGACAGAAGCTTTCTTT
.	TRBV6-5	TRBJ1-4	TRBD1	CASRVEKGGVGFF	TGTGCCAGCAGAGTGGAAAAAGGGGGCGTGGGGTTTTTT
.	TRBV7-3	TRBJ2-2	TRBD2	CASSLLAGGPDTGELFF	TGTGCCAGCAGCTTACTAGCGGGAGGGCCCGACACCGGGGAGCTGTTTTTT
.	TRBV2	TRBJ2-5	TRBD2	CASSEALAGAQETQYF	TGTGCCAGCAGTGAAGCCCTCGCGGGAGCCCAAGAGACCCAGTACTTC
.	TRBV28	TRBJ1-3	.	CASRTSASGNTIYF	TGTGCCAGCAGGACAAGTGCCTCTGGAAACACCATATATTTT
.	TRBV5-1	TRBJ2-7	TRBD2	CASSVVAGGVGTYEQYF	TGCGCCAGCAGCGTAGTAGCGGGAGGGGTAGGTACCTACGAGCAGTACTTC
.	TRBV5-6	TRBJ2-1	TRBD2	CASSLGSGRGVF	TGTGCCAGCAGCTTGGGCAGCGGGAGGGGAGTCTTC
.	TRBV16	TRBJ1-2	TRBD1	CASRRQGAYGYTF	TGTGCCAGCAGACGACAGGGTGCCTATGGCTACACCTTC
.	TRBV6-5	TRBJ1-5	.	CASSEGTPTGPQHF	TGTGCCAGCTCAGAAGGGACACCGACGGGGCCCCAGCATTTT
.	TRBV24-1	TRBJ1-2	TRBD1	CATSLDRGYGYTF	TGTGCCACCAGTTTGGACAGGGGTTATGGCTACACCTTC
.	TRBV2	TRBJ2-2	TRBD1	CASSERTGGTGELFF	TGTGCCAGCAGTGAAAGGACAGGGGGAACCGGGGAGCTGTTTTTT
.	TRBV27	TRBJ2-1	TRBD1	CASSLTGQLYNEQFF	TGTGCCAGCAGTTTAACGGGACAGCTCTACAATGAGCAGTTCTTC
.	TRBV18	TRBJ2-1	TRBD2	CASSPGLAVNNEQFF	TGTGCCAGCTCACCTGGACTAGCGGTAAACAATGAGCAGTTCTTC
.	TRBV5-1	TRBJ1-1	TRBD1	CASATGGLVNTEAFF	TGCGCCAGCGCGACAGGGGGCCTTGTGAACACTGAAGCTTTCTTT
few	TRBV30	TRBJ1-2	TRBD1	CAWSVGGRGYTF	TGTGCCTGGAGTGTAGGGGGCAGAGGCTACACCTTC
.	TRBV5-1	TRBJ1-6	.	CASSLALQGYSPLHF	TGCGCCAGCAGCTTGGCCTTGCAGGGGTATTCACCCCTCCACTTT
.	TRBV7-2	TRBJ2-3	.	CASSPARGSADTQYF	TGTGCCAGCAGCCCCGCCAGGGGTTCGGCAGATACGCAGTATTTT
.	TRBV5-8	TRBJ1-2	.	CASPNPYGYTF	TGTGCCAGCCCTAATCCGTATGGCTACACCTTC
.	TRBV27	TRBJ1-2	.	CASSLGPARNYGYTF	TGTGCCAGCAGTTTAGGGCCGGCCCGGAATTATGGCTACACCTTC
once	TRBV12-3/TRBV12-4	TRBJ1-1	.	CASTRDMNTEAFF	TGTGCCAGTACCAGGGACATGAACACTGAAGCTTTCTTT
.	TRBV7-9	TRBJ1-4	.	CASSARRGLNEKLFF	TGTGCCAGCAGCGCACGGCGGGGCTTAAATGAAAAACTGTTTTTT
.	TRBV5-4	TRBJ2-1	.	CASSPGSGKSSYNEQFF	TGTGCCAGCAGCCCGGGGTCTGGAAAAAGCTCCTACAATGAGCAGTTCTTC
.	TRBV21-1	TRBJ1-2	.	CASSKKGQGSDGYTF	TGTGCCAGCAGCAAGAAGGGACAGGGATCGGACGGCTACACCTTC
.	TRBV7-2	TRBJ2-2	TRBD2	CASSPTSGFGELFF	TGTGCCAGCAGCCCGACTAGCGGGTTCGGGGAGCTGTTTTTT
.	TRBV4-1	TRBJ1-2	.	CASSREGQAESYGYTF	TGCGCCAGCAGCCGAGAGGGTCAGGCCGAGTCCTATGGCTACACCTTC
.	TRBV5-1	TRBJ2-3	.	CASSSDGLSTDTQYF	TGCGCCAGCAGCTCCGACGGACTTAGCACAGATACGCAGTATTTT
.	TRBV2	TRBJ1-2	TRBD1	CASSGTGAYGYTF	TGTGCCAGCAGTGGGACAGGCGCCTATGGCTACACCTTC
.	TRBV10-3	TRBJ2-1	TRBD2	CAISEPQWREGDYFSYNEQFF	TGTGCCATCAGTGAGCCCCAGTGGAGGGAGGGCGATTATTTCTCCTACAATGAGCAGTTCTTC
.	TRBV18	TRBJ2-7	TRBD2	CASSPSYGTSTSYEQYF	TGTGCCAGCTCACCATCTTATGGGACTAGCACCTCCTACGAGCAGTACTTC
.	TRBV4-3	TRBJ1-2	TRBD1	CASSQVPGQGENGYTF	TGCGCCAGCAGCCAAGTCCCGGGACAGGGGGAGAATGGCTACACCTTC
.	TRBV30	TRBJ2-3	.	CAWNSFVQGITDTQYF	TGTGCCTGGAATAGCTTCGTGCAGGGTATCACAGATACGCAGTATTTT
.	TRBV30	TRBJ1-6	.	CAWKVGHYNSPLHF	TGTGCCTGGAAAGTGGGACATTATAATTCACCCCTCCACTTT
.	TRBV10-3	TRBJ2-7	.	CAISAGSEQYF	TGTGCCATCAGTGCAGGGTCCGAGCAGTACTTC
.	TRBV10-2	TRBJ1-2	.	CASSVGRSDGYTF	TGCGCCAGCAGTGTAGGCAGGTCGGATGGCTACACCTTC
.	TRBV4-1	TRBJ1-5	.	CASSSLGLGNQPQHF	TGCGCCAGCAGCTCCCTAGGTCTGGGCAATCAGCCCCAGCATTTT
.	TRBV5-1	TRBJ1-2	TRBD1	CASSDGQGEVGRTF	TGCGCCAGCAGTGACGGACAGGGGGAGGTTGGTAGGACCTTC
once	TRBV10-3	TRBJ2-7	TRBD1	CAISDPGRQGVYEQYF	TGTGCCATCAGTGACCCGGGAAGACAGGGGGTCTACGAGCAGTACTTC
.	TRBV6-5	TRBJ2-7	.	CASRRGGTGAHEQYF	TGTGCCAGCAGGAGGGGGGGGACAGGAGCCCACGAGCAGTACTTC
.	TRBV28	TRBJ1-1	.	CASSLDGAMIDEAFF	TGTGCCAGCAGTTTAGACGGAGCCATGATCGATGAAGCTTTCTTT
.	TRBV5-1	TRBJ2-7	TRBD1	CASSPAGGEQYF	TGCGCCAGCAGCCCCGCAGGGGGCGAGCAGTACTTC
.	TRBV7-2	TRBJ2-6	.	CASSSGSGANVLTF	TGTGCCAGCAGCTCGGGCTCTGGGGCCAACGTCCTGACTTTC